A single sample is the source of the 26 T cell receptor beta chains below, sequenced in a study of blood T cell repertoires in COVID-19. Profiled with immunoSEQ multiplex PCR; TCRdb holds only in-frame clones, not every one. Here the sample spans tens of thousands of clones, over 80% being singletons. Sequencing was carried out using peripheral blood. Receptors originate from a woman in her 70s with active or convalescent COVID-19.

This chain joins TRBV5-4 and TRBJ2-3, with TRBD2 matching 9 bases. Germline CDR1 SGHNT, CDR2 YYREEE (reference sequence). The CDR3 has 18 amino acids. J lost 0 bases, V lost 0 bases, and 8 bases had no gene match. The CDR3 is CASSLAGGGASSTDTQYF. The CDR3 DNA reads TGTGCCAGCAGCTTGGCCGGCGGGGGGGCCTCTAGCACAGATACGCAGTATTTT.

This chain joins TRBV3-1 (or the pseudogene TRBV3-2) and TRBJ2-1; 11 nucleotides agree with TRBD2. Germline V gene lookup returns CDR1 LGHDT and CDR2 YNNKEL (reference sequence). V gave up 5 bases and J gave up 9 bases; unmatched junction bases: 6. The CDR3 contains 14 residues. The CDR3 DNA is TGTGCCAGCAGCATTAGCGGGGGGGCCGGTGAGCAGTTCTTC. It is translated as CASSISGGAGEQFF.

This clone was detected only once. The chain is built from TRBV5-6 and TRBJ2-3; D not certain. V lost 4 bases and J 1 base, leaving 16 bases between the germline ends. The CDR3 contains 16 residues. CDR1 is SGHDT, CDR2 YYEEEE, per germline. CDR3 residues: CASSPRSSFGTDTQYF. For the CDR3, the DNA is TGTGCCAGCAGCCCCAGGTCTTCGTTCGGCACAGATACGCAGTATTTT.

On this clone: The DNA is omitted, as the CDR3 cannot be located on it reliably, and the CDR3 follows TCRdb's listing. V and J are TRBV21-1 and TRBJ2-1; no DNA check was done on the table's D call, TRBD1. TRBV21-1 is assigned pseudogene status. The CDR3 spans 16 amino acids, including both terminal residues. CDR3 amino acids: CASSKAGWGKGNEQFF.

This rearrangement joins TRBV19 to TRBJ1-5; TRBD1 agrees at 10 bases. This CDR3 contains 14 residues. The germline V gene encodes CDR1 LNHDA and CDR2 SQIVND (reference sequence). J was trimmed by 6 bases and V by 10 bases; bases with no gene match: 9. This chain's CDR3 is CATLSRDRGQPQHF. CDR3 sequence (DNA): TGTGCCACTCTTTCCCGGGACAGGGGTCAGCCCCAGCATTTT.

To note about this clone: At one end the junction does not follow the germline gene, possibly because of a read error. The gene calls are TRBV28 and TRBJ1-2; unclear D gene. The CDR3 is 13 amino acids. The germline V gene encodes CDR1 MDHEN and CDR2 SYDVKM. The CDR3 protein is CASSSTRPPRPVF. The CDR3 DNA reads TGTGCCAGCAGCTCAACCCGGCCTCCGAGGCCAGTATTC.

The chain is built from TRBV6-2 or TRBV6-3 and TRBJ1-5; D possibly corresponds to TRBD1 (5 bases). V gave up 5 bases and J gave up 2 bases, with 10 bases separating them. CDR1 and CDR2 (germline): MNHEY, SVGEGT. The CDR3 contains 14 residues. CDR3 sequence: CASSGGGGNQPQHF. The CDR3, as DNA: TGTGCCAGCAGTGGTGGGGGGGGCAATCAGCCCCAGCATTTT.

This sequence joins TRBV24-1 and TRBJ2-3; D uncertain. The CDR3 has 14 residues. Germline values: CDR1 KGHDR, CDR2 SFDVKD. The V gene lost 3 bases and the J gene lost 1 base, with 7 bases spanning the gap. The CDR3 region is CATSDPQGTDTQYF. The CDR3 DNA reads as TGTGCCACCAGTGATCCCCAGGGCACAGATACGCAGTATTTT.

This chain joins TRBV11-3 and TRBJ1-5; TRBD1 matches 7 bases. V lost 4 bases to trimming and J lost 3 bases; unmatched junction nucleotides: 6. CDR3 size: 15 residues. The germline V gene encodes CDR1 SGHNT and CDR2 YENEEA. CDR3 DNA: TGTGCCAGCAGCTCACTGGGACAGCTCAATCAGCCCCAGCATTTT. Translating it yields CASSSLGQLNQPQHF. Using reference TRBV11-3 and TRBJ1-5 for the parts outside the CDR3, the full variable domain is EAGVVQSPRYKIIEKKQPVAFWCNPISGHNTLYWYLQNLGQGPELLIRYENEEAVDDSQLPKDRFSAERLKGVDSTLKIQPAELGDSAVYLCASSSLGQLNQPQHFGDGTRLSIL.

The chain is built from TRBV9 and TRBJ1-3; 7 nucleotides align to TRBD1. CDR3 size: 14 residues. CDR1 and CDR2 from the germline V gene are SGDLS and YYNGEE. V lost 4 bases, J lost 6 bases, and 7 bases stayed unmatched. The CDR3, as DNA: TGTGCCAGCAGCTCCCGGACAGGCCTAAACACCATATATTTT. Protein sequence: CASSSRTGLNTIYF.

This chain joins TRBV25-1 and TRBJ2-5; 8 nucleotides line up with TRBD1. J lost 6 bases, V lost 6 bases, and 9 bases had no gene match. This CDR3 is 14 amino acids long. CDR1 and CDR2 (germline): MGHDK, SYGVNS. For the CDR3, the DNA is TGTGCCAGCAGCCCCCCGGGACAGGTACAGACCCAGTACTTC. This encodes CASSPPGQVQTQYF.

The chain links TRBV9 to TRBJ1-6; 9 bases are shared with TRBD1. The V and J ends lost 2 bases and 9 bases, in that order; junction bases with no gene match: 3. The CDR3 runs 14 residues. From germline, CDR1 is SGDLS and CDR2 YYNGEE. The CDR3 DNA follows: TGTGCCAGCAGCGTCACGACAGGGGGTTCACCCCTCCACTTT. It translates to CASSVTTGGSPLHF.

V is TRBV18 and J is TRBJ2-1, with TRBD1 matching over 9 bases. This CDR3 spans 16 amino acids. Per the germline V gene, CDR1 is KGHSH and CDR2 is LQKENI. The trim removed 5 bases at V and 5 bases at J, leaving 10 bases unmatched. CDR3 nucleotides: TGTGCCAGCTCAGCCCTACAGGGGGCAAGAGACAATGAGCAGTTCTTC. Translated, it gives CASSALQGARDNEQFF.

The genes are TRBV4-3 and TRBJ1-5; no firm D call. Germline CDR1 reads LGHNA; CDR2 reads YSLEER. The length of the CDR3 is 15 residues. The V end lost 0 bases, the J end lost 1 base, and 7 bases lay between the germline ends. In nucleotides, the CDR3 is TGCGCCAGCAGCCAAGAGGCACAGAGCAATCAGCCCCAGCATTTT. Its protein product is CASSQEAQSNQPQHF.

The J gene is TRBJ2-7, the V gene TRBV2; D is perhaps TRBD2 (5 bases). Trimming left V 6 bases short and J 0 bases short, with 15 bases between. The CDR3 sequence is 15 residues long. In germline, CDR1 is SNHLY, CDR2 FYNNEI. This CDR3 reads CASRAETGNSYEQYF. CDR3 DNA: TGTGCCAGCAGGGCCGAGACCGGGAACTCCTACGAGCAGTACTTC.

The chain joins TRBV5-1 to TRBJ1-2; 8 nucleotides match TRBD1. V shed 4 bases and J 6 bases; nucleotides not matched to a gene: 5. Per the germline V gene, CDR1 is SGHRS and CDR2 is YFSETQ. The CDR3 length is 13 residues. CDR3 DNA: TGCGCCAGCAGCCTTAGACAGGGGAATGGCTACACCTTC. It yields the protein CASSLRQGNGYTF.

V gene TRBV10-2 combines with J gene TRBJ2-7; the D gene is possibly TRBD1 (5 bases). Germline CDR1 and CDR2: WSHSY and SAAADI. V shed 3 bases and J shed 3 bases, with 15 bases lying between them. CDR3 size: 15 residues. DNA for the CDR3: TGCGCCAGCAGTGAAAGACAGAAAGCCAACTACGAGCAGTACTTC. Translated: CASSERQKANYEQYF.

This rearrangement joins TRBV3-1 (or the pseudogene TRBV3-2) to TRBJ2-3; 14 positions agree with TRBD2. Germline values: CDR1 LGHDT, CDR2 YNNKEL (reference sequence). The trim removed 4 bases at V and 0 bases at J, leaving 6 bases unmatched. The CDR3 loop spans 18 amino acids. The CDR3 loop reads CASSPRLAGGLSTDTQYF. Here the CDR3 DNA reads TGTGCCAGCAGCCCTCGACTAGCGGGGGGGCTGAGCACAGATACGCAGTATTTT.

The CDR3 spells CASSSLNRVPGYTF. The CDR3 region has the DNA TGTGCCAGCAGCTCCCTAAACAGGGTCCCGGGCTACACCTTC. The chain combines TRBV7-2 with TRBJ1-2, with D possibly being TRBD1 (6 bases). This CDR3 contains 14 residues. The V end was cut by 4 bases, the J end by 8 bases, with 17 bases between. Per the germline V gene, CDR1 is SGHTA and CDR2 is FQGNSA.

The CDR3 here is CASSPTGTEGEKLFF. The CDR3 DNA reads as TGTGCCAGCAGCCCAACCGGGACTGAGGGTGAAAAACTGTTTTTT. This chain links TRBV5-4 with TRBJ1-4, with D perhaps matching TRBD1 (5 bases). CDR1 is SGHNT, CDR2 YYREEE, per germline (reference sequence). Between the trimmed V and J ends, which lost 4 bases and 7 bases, there was a span of 17 bases. The CDR3 is made up of 15 amino acids.

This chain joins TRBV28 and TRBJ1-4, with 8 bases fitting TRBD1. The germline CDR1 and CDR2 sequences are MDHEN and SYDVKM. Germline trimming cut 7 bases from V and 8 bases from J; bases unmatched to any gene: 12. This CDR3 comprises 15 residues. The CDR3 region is CASTPQGGNGEKLFF. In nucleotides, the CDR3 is TGTGCCAGCACCCCACAGGGGGGCAACGGAGAAAAACTGTTTTTT. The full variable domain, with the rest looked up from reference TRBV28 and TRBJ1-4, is DVKVTQSSRYLVKRTGEKVFLECVQDMDHENMFWYRQDPGLGLRLIYFSYDVKMKEKGDIPEGYSVSREKKERFSLILESASTNQTSMYLCASTPQGGNGEKLFFGSGTQLSVL.

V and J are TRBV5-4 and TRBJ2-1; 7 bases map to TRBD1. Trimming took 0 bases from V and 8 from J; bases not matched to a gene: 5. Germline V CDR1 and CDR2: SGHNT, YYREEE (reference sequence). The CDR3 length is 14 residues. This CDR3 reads CASSLDRGRDEQFF. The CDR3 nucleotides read TGTGCCAGCAGCTTGGACAGGGGAAGGGATGAGCAGTTCTTC. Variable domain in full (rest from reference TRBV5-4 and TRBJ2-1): ETGVTQSPTHLIKTRGQQVTLRCSSQSGHNTVSWYQQALGQGPQFIFQYYREEENGRGNFPPRFSGLQFPNYSSELNVNALELDDSALYLCASSLDRGRDEQFFGPGTRLTVL.

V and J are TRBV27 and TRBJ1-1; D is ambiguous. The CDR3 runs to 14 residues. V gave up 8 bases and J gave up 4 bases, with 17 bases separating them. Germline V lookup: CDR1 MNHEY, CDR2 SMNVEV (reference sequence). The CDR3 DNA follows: TGTGCCAGCCTCGGGTTATTTGAGGGCACTGAAGCTTTCTTT. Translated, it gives CASLGLFEGTEAFF.

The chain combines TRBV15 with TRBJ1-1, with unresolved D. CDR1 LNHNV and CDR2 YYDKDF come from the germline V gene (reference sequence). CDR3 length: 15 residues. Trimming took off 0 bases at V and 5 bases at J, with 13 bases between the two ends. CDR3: CATSRDRVTGTEAFF. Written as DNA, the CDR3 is TGTGCCACCAGCAGAGATAGGGTGACGGGGACTGAAGCTTTCTTT.

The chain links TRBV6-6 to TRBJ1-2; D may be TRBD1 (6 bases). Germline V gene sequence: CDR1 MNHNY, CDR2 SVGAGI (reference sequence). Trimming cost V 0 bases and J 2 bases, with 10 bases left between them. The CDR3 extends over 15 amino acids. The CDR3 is CASSYSDSRNYGYTF. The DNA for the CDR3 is TGTGCCAGCAGTTACTCGGACAGCAGGAACTATGGCTACACCTTC.

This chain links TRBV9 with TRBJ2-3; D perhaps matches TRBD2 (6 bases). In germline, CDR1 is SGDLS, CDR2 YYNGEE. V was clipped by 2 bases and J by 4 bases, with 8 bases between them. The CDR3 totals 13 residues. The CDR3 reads CASSVTRADTQYF. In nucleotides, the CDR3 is TGTGCCAGCAGCGTGACTAGGGCAGATACGCAGTATTTT. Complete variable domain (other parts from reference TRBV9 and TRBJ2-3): DSGVTQTPKHLITATGQRVTLRCSPRSGDLSVYWYQQSLDQGLQFLIQYYNGEERAKGNILERFSAQQFPDLHSELNLSSLELGDSALYFCASSVTRADTQYFGPGTRLTVL.